Each of the 7 T cell receptor beta chains below was sequenced from the same sample in a study of blood T cell repertoires in COVID-19 (TCRdb year 2020). Library creation used the immunoSEQ multiplex PCR assay. The clones in this table, taken by TCRdb from immuneACCESS, are in-frame only. Not every clone is retained; where verified, under half of the shortfall comes from an unresolved V gene, and the cause of the rest is unknown. Within this sample are 450,000 or so clones, with 80% to 90% of them counted one time only. The top ten constitute roughly 1% of the sample. The sequenced sample was peripheral blood. The receptor set was obtained from a man aged 18 to 35 with COVID-19, enrolled during active disease.

This chain uses TRBV5-1 with TRBJ2-2; maybe TRBD1 (5 bases). The germline gives CDR1 SGHRS, CDR2 YFSETQ. Trimming stripped 1 base from V and 9 bases from J, with 13 bases between. The CDR3 is 14 amino acids. The CDR3, as DNA: TGCGCCAGCAGCTTGATGGCAGGGTCGCGGGAGCTGTTTTTT. This gives the protein CASSLMAGSRELFF.

The gene calls are TRBV4-1 and TRBJ1-2, with TRBD1 identical over 8 bases. Germline lookup yields CDR1 MGHRA and CDR2 YSYEKL. V lost 1 base to trimming and J lost 7 bases; unmatched junction nucleotides: 5. The CDR3 loop spans 14 amino acids. The CDR3 here is CASSQATGVGGYTF. Here the CDR3 DNA reads TGCGCCAGCAGCCAAGCGACAGGGGTGGGTGGCTACACCTTC.

The V gene is TRBV30, the J gene TRBJ2-1; 7 bases fit TRBD2. J lost 7 bases, V lost 0 bases, and 3 bases had no gene match. Germline values: CDR1 GTSNPN, CDR2 SVGIG (reference sequence). This CDR3 is built from 13 residues. The CDR3 protein is CAWSVRGGNEQFF. The CDR3 nucleotides are TGTGCCTGGAGTGTACGGGGAGGGAATGAGCAGTTCTTC. Supplemented by reference TRBV30 and TRBJ2-1, the full variable domain reads SQTIHQWPATLVQPVGSPLSLECTVEGTSNPNLYWYRQAAGRGLQLLFYSVGIGQISSEVPQNLSASRPQDRQFILSSKKLLLSDSGFYLCAWSVRGGNEQFFGPGTRLTVL.

V usage is TRBV28 and J usage is TRBJ1-2; D remains unclear. The germline V and J ends were trimmed by 4 bases and 2 bases, with 5 bases remaining between them. The CDR3 covers 12 residues. In germline, CDR1 is MDHEN, CDR2 SYDVKM. Here the CDR3 reads CASSSQNYGYTF. The CDR3 DNA reads as TGTGCCAGCAGTTCCCAAAACTATGGCTACACCTTC.

This rearrangement joins TRBV6-1 to TRBJ1-3; D is ambiguous. V lost 2 bases, J lost 4 bases, and 6 bases lay in between. Germline CDR1 MNHNS, CDR2 SASEGT. The CDR3 sequence is 13 residues long. The CDR3 region is CASSERSGNTIYF. The CDR3 nucleotides are TGTGCCAGCAGTGAACGAAGCGGAAACACCATATATTTT.

The chain combines TRBV27 with TRBJ1-2; 8 bases align to TRBD1. The CDR3 contains 13 residues. Germline V gives CDR1 MNHEY, CDR2 SMNVEV (reference sequence). V dropped 4 bases and J dropped 8; count of bases not matched to a gene: 6. The CDR3 region has the DNA TGTGCCAGCAGTTCAAGGACAGGGCTCGGCTACACCTTC. Residues: CASSSRTGLGYTF.

CDR3 residues: CASSFQGFINYGYTF. The DNA of the CDR3 is TGTGCCAGCAGCTTCCAGGGGTTTATTAACTATGGCTACACCTTC. The rearrangement joins TRBV11-2 to TRBJ1-2; D might be TRBD1 (6 bases). The CDR3 contains 15 residues. The V gene's germline CDR1 is SGHAT and CDR2 FQNNGV. Between the trimmed V and J ends, which lost 3 bases and 1 base, there was a span of 12 bases.